A single T cell receptor beta chain is shown here with its context. The antigen remains undetermined. The time point here: 266 days after commencement of treatment, after nivolumab therapy. The treatment denotes: AdE1-LMPpoly-expanded autologous EBV-specific T-cell therapy followed by anti-PD-1 nivolumab. The protocol was immunoSEQ multiplex PCR, while the TCRdb copy is restricted to in-frame clones and leaves out a portion. This table has approximately 22,000 clones, around 84% appearing once. The entry originates in a study of EBV T-cell therapy then PD-1 blockade in nasopharyngeal carcinoma. The sequencing here drew on CD8+ T cells from blood, taken around day 270 from a patient whose treatment included autologous EBV-specific T cells and nivolumab. This sequence originates from a man aged 35 to 55 with nasopharyngeal carcinoma.

The CDR3 region has the DNA TGTGCCAGCAGCGCCGACGGGGTTTCAGATACGCAGTATTTT. Residues: CASSADGVSDTQYF. The chain has TRBV9 and TRBJ2-3, with D possibly being TRBD2 (5 bases). Germline lookup yields CDR1 SGDLS and CDR2 YYNGEE. The V end lost 3 bases, the J end lost 4 bases, and 12 bases lay between the germline ends. This CDR3 is built from 14 residues. Based on the CDR3 plus reference TRBV9 and TRBJ2-3, the full variable domain is DSGVTQTPKHLITATGQRVTLRCSPRSGDLSVYWYQQSLDQGLQFLIQYYNGEERAKGNILERFSAQQFPDLHSELNLSSLELGDSALYFCASSADGVSDTQYFGPGTRLTVL.